This T cell receptor (beta chain) was obtained from a study of blood T cells in healthy people across ages. The CDR3 sequence is 15 residues long. Trimming removed 5 bases from V and 1 base from J, with 14 bases in between. With a J-beta primer mix and a sample-barcoded 5' primer, a second PCR ran about 6 to 11 cycles. One entry per CDR3 protein, called by TCRdb with MiXCR from the 5' RACE reads. The sample has around 690,000 distinct CDR3 sequences, approximately 59% seen once. This clonotype was seen once. The source is a man aged 55 to 70 in good health. The material sequenced was blood. The chain couples TRBV12-3 or TRBV12-4 to TRBJ1-2, with D perhaps matching TRBD1 (6 bases). CDR3 loop: CASSPDRAFNYGYTF. DNA of the CDR3: TGTGCCAGCAGTCCGGACAGAGCTTTTAACTATGGCTACACCTTC.